The clone carrying this T cell receptor (beta chain) was seen ten or more times. Its antigen is as yet unknown. Building the TCR beta libraries relied on iRepertoire HTBI primers, and CDR3 regions underwent Arm-PCR. Per the original data handling: The study identified 50 to 70 TRBV and 13 to 15 TRBJ segments across samples. A single record per CDR3 protein comes from TCRdb applying MiXCR to the multiplex PCR reads. These V and J calls rely on TCRdb rather than the paper's analysis. The sample consists of 300,000 to 400,000 distinct CDR3 sequences, 15% to 20% of them appearing once. Specified time point: newly diagnosed GD, antithyroid drugs for less than 3 months. Following extraction of RNA from PBMCs, that RNA was used to make the TCR library. Trimming took off 3 bases at V and 7 bases at J, with 10 bases between the two ends. The length of the CDR3 is 13 residues. The V gene's germline CDR1 is MDHEN and CDR2 SYDVKM.

The data belong to a study of regulatory T cells in long-lasting Graves disease. Study-level information: Graves' patients with a new diagnosis had received antithyroid drugs under 3 months. Study-wide findings and caveats: More public clonotypes were shared by persistent patients (about 2,700) than by new patients (approximately 1,000).

V gene TRBV28 combines with J gene TRBJ2-1, with D possibly matching TRBD2 (5 bases). The source was peripheral blood mononuclear cells (PBMCs), collected at new diagnosis, from a patient treated with antithyroid drugs. The sequence was obtained from a female donor with Graves disease. Here the CDR3 reads CASSFGVKNEQFF. The DNA of the CDR3 is TGTGCCAGCAGTTTCGGGGTGAAGAATGAGCAGTTCTTC. Together with reference TRBV28 and TRBJ2-1, the CDR3 gives the full variable domain: DVKVTQSSRYLVKRTGEKVFLECVQDMDHENMFWYRQDPGLGLRLIYFSYDVKMKEKGDIPEGYSVSREKKERFSLILESASTNQTSMYLCASSFGVKNEQFFGPGTRLTVL.